This T cell receptor beta chain appears in the sequencing data of a study of metastatic and nonmetastatic thyroid tumors. Study summary: Thyroid patients, malignant and benign, had repertoires compared across blood and tumor or nodule tissue.

V was clipped by 2 bases and J by 5 bases; unmatched bases: 10. The CDR3 extends over 17 amino acids. Germline V lookup: CDR1 MNHEY, CDR2 SVGEGT. Study-level results: Significantly higher TCR beta diversity was reportedly seen in malignant thyroid tumors than benign nodules, in blood and tumor.

Per the original data handling: What underpinned the distant-metastasis classifier for papillary thyroid cancer was the set of CDR3 differences across clinicopathological groups. Using MiXCR, TCRdb re-called clones from the PCR reads. These V and J calls originate from TCRdb's pipeline instead of the authors' own analysis. The sample holds about 70,000 clones, roughly 18% seen once. This clone came up a few times. The antigen is unknown. Nobody among the patients had been given any treatment before thyroid surgery. The receptor comes from a female donor with papillary thyroid cancer or a benign thyroid nodule (not recorded which). Some clones in this sample may be carry-over from other donors' samples. The genes are TRBV6-2 or TRBV6-3 and TRBJ2-7, with 12 bases that match TRBD2. The sample consisted of blood. CDR3: CASSYVSPGLAGNEQYF. CDR3 nucleotides: TGTGCCAGCAGTTACGTTAGCCCGGGACTAGCGGGCAACGAGCAGTACTTC.